This record concerns one TCR beta chain sequence. This record comes from a study of OX40 agonist ivuxolimab in advanced cancers. Overall study context: Patients received ivuxolimab, an intravenous treatment, every 2 weeks at 0.01 to 10 mg/kg. Averaging about 60 years in age, with a range of about 23 to 79, the cohort was approximately 84% male. Two cutaneous melanoma patients and one hepatocellular carcinoma patient, three in all, had partial responses. Enrolled patients in dose escalation had cancers that were hepatocellular carcinoma, melanoma, renal cell or head and neck cancer.

The table came from immunoSEQ multiplex PCR; TCRdb's copy has only in-frame clones and leaves some out. The repertoire holds tens of thousands of clones, with around 87% as singletons. CDR1 KGHSH and CDR2 LQKENI come from the germline V gene. CDR3 length: 14 amino acids. V was clipped by 3 bases and J by 0 bases, with 6 bases between them. J is TRBJ2-1 and V is TRBV18; D unclear. The source material was CD4+ or CD8+ T cells sorted from blood, sampled in a trial of the OX40 agonist ivuxolimab. This clonotype originated in an adult with an advanced solid tumor such as melanoma, head and neck, liver or kidney cancer. This CDR3 is CASSPQSSYNEQFF. The CDR3 nucleotides read TGTGCCAGCTCACCCCAGAGCTCCTACAATGAGCAGTTCTTC.